This T cell receptor beta chain was identified during a study of naive and memory T cell subsets. Both TRBC1 and TRBC2 were covered by a beta constant-region primer of two equimolar oligonucleotides. In TCRdb, the UMI-ligation and nested PCR reads were re-called with MiXCR into one record per CDR3 protein. The sample contains 81,000 or so distinct CDR3 sequences, 7% to 7.5% of which appear only once. Germline V lookup: CDR1 SGHTA, CDR2 FQGNSA. Trimming took 1 base from V and 2 from J, leaving 10 bases between them. This CDR3 is 15 amino acids long. This clonotype has ten or more counts. After CD4 positive bead selection, the CD4-negative fraction gave CD8 T cells.

The sequenced sample was central memory CD4+ T cells from blood. This TCR came from a human donor in good health. The chain links TRBV7-2 to TRBJ2-3; tentative D call: TRBD1 (5 bases). The CDR3: CASSLGQGYTDTQYF. The CDR3, as DNA: TGTGCCAGCAGCTTAGGGCAGGGCTACACAGATACGCAGTATTTT.